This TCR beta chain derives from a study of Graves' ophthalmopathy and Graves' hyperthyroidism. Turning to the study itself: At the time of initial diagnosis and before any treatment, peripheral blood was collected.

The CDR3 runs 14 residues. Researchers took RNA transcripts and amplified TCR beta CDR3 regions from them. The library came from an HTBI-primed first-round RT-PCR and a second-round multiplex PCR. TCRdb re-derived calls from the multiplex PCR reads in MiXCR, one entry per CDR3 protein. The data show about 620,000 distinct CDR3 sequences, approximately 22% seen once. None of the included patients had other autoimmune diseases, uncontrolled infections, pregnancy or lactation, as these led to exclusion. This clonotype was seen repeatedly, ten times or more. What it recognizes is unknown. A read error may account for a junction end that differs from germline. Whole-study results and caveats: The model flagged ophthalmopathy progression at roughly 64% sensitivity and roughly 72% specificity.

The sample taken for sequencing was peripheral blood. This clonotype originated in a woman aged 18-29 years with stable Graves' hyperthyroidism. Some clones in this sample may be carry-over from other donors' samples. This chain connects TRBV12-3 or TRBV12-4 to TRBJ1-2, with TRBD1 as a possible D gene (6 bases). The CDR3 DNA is TGTGCCAGCAGTTTGGCATCAGTCACCGGGGGCTACGCCTTC. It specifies CASSLASVTGGYAF.